This TCR beta chain stems from a study of graft-versus-host responses after intestinal transplantation. Background on the study: Transplants given to recipients were multivisceral, liver-intestinal, or isolated intestinal.

Looked up from germline, CDR1 is KGHSH and CDR2 is LQKENI. The CDR3 has 14 amino acids. Trimming took 0 bases from V and 7 from J, leaving 10 bases between them. Comments on this clone: Its matching antigen is unknown.

Only in-frame clones appear in the TCRdb table, and some are missing; sequencing was by immunoSEQ multiplex PCR. The repertoire holds approximately 90,000 clones, with roughly 80% as singletons. Study-wide points: Association was observed between peak circulating GvH clone levels and early post-transplant HvG declines.

The starting material was unstimulated CD4+ T cells sorted from spleen or lymph node cells, obtained before intestinal transplant. The V call is TRBV18, the J call TRBJ2-1; D unclear. This TCR derives from a human donor who received an intestinal transplant. CDR3 DNA: TGTGCCAGCTCACCACCGAAGACTCCGAATGAGCAGTTCTTC. It encodes CASSPPKTPNEQFF. Full variable domain (rest looked up from reference TRBV18 and TRBJ2-1): NAGVMQNPRHLVRRRGQEARLRCSPMKGHSHVYWYRQLPEEGLKFMVYLQKENIIDESGMPKERFSAEFPKEGPSILRIQQVVRGDSAAYFCASSPPKTPNEQFFGPGTRLTVL.